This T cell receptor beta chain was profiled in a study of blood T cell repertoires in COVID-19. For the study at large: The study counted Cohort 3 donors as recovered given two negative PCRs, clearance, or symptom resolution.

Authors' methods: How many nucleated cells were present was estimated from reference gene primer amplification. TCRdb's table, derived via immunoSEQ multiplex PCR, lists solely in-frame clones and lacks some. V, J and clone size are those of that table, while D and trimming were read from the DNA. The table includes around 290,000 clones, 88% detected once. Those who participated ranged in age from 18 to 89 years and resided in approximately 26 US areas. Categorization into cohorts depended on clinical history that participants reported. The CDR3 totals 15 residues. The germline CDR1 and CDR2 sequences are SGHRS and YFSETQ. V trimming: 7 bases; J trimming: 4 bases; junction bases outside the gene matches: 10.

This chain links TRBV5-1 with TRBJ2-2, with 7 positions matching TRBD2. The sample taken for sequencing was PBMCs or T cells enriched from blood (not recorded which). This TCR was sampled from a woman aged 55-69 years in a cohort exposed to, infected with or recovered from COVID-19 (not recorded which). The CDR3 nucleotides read TGCGCCAGCTTAAAGTGGGCGGGAGCCACCGGGGAGCTGTTTTTT. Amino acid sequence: CASLKWAGATGELFF.